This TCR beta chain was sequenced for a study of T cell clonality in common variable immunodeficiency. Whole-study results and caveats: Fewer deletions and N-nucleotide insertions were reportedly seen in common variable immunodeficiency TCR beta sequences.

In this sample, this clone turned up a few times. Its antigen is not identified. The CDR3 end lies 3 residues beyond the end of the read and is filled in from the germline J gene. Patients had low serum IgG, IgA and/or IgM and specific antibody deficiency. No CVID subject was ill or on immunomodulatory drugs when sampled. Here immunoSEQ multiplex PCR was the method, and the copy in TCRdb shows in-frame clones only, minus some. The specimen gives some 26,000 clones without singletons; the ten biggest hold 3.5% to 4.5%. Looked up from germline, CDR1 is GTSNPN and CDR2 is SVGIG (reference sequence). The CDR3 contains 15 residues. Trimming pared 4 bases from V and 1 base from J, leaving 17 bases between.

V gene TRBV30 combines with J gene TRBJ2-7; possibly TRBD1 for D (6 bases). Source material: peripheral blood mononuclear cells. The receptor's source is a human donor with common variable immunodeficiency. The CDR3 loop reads CAWTPPARGSYEQYF. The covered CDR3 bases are TGTGCCTGGACCCCCCCGGCCAGGGGATCCTACGAG.